These T cell receptor beta chains were read from a single sample in a study of blood T cell repertoires in COVID-19. Assay: immunoSEQ multiplex PCR; the TCRdb copy retains only in-frame clones and omits some. Altogether 450,000 or so clones are present, approximately 90% being singletons, with the ten largest covering 0.8% to 0.9%. Material for sequencing was peripheral blood. The receptor set was obtained from a man aged 18 to 35 with COVID-19, enrolled during active disease. The CDR3 runs from the conserved cysteine through the conserved F or W. The D gene is left open where the match is weak. The size field is filled for only some rows; it gives once, few, many or a size class.

V gene,clone size,D gene,J gene,CDR3 DNA,CDR3 protein
TRBV29-1,.,TRBD2,TRBJ2-7,TGCAGCGTTGTGGGGGGACTAGCGGGCCTCTACGAGCAGTACTTC,CSVVGGLAGLYEQYF
TRBV5-8,.,.,TRBJ1-1,TGTGCCAGCAACCCTCTTGGGACCTTGGGGGCAAACACTGAAGCTTTCTTT,CASNPLGTLGANTEAFF
TRBV6-6,.,.,TRBJ1-1,TGTGCCAGCAGTTTGGGGGCGCGGTTTAACACTGAAGCTTTCTTT,CASSLGARFNTEAFF
TRBV3-1/TRBV3-2,.,TRBD2,TRBJ2-7,TGTGCCAGCAGCCAAGGGCTAGCGGGGGGTTCCTACGAGCAGTACTTC,CASSQGLAGGSYEQYF
TRBV6-6,.,TRBD2,TRBJ2-4,TGTGCCAGCAGTTCACTAGCGGGGGGGAACATTCAGTACTTC,CASSSLAGGNIQYF
TRBV7-3,.,TRBD2,TRBJ2-3,TGTGCCAGCAGTTTGCTAGCGGGAAGGCAGTATTTT,CASSLLAGRQYF
TRBV2,.,TRBD2,TRBJ2-1,TGTGCCAGCAAACCTAGCGGGAGTTCGGGCTACAATGAGCAGTTCTTC,CASKPSGSSGYNEQFF
TRBV6-5,.,.,TRBJ1-2,TGTGCCAGCAGCTACGGGCTCAGAGCTAACTATGGCTACACCTTC,CASSYGLRANYGYTF
TRBV19,.,TRBD1,TRBJ1-1,TGTGCCAGTAGTCTCGGACAGGGGATGGAAAACACTGAAGCTTTCTTT,CASSLGQGMENTEAFF
TRBV27,.,.,TRBJ1-6,TGTGCCAGCAGTTTCCCGAATTCACCCCTCCACTTT,CASSFPNSPLHF
TRBV19,.,TRBD1,TRBJ2-2,TGTGCCAGTAGCTCCCCAGGGGGTTCGGGGGAGCTGTTTTTT,CASSSPGGSGELFF
TRBV7-2,.,.,TRBJ1-2,TGTGCCAGCAGCTCCGCCACGGTAGCTAACTATGGCTACACCTTC,CASSSATVANYGYTF
TRBV25-1,.,TRBD1,TRBJ2-3,TGTGCCAGCAGTCGGACAGGTTTCACAGATACGCAGTATTTT,CASSRTGFTDTQYF
TRBV30,once,.,TRBJ2-3,TGTGCCTGGAGTTTACCCGCCCCCGGTACGCAGTATTTT,CAWSLPAPGTQYF
TRBV7-8,.,TRBD2,TRBJ2-1,TGTGCCAGCAGCCCTCGGACTAGCGGGAGGTCCTACAATGAGCAGTTCTTC,CASSPRTSGRSYNEQFF
TRBV6-6,.,TRBD2,TRBJ2-7,TGTGCCAGCAGTCAAGGACTAGCGGGGCAGTACTTC,CASSQGLAGQYF
TRBV5-1,.,.,TRBJ2-7,TGCGCCAGCAGCTTGTGGGCAGGTGATAAGTACGAGCAGTACTTC,CASSLWAGDKYEQYF
TRBV5-4,.,TRBD1,TRBJ1-5,TGTGCCAGCAGCCCTGGACAGGATCAGCCCCAGCATTTT,CASSPGQDQPQHF
TRBV7-9,few,.,TRBJ2-2,TGTGCCAGCAGCTTATTCCCTAGCAACGGGGAGCTGTTTTTT,CASSLFPSNGELFF
TRBV11-2,.,TRBD2,TRBJ2-1,TGTGCCAGCAGCCATCGCTCGGGGACTAGCGCGACCAATGAGCAGTTCTTC,CASSHRSGTSATNEQFF
TRBV11-2,.,.,TRBJ2-1,TGTGCCAGCAGCCGCGGGACGATCTACAATGAGCAGTTCTTC,CASSRGTIYNEQFF
TRBV30,.,TRBD2,TRBJ2-1,TGTGCCTGGAGTGTCGCGGGAGGCTCTTACAATGAGCAGTTCTTC,CAWSVAGGSYNEQFF
TRBV5-4,.,TRBD1,TRBJ1-6,TGTGCCAGCAGCTTGGATACAGGGGATTCACCCCTCCACTTT,CASSLDTGDSPLHF
TRBV24-1,.,TRBD1,TRBJ2-6,TGTGCCACCAGTGATACACCGGGACAGGGGTACCCTGGGGCCAACGTCCTGACTTTC,CATSDTPGQGYPGANVLTF
TRBV4-1,.,TRBD2,TRBJ2-1,TGCGCCAGCAGCCAAGACCCGACTAGCGGGAAATACAATGAGCAGTTCTTC,CASSQDPTSGKYNEQFF
TRBV14,.,TRBD1,TRBJ2-5,TGTGCCAGCGCGGGACAGGGATCGGAGACCCAGTACTTC,CASAGQGSETQYF
TRBV15,.,.,TRBJ2-2,TGTGCCACCAGCAGATATACCGGGGAGCTGTTTTTT,CATSRYTGELFF
TRBV7-9,.,TRBD2,TRBJ2-7,TGTGCCAGCAGCTTAGGGGTCCTAGCGGGCATCTACGAGCAGTACTTC,CASSLGVLAGIYEQYF
TRBV20-1,once,.,TRBJ2-7,TGCAGTGCCCGGAGCGGCCACGAGCAGTACTTC,CSARSGHEQYF
TRBV12-3/TRBV12-4,.,.,TRBJ2-7,TGTGCCAGCAGTCCAAACTACGAGCAGTACTTC,CASSPNYEQYF
TRBV6-5,.,TRBD1,TRBJ2-7,TGTGCCAGCAGTAACTCCGGGACAGGGATACGGGAGCAGTACTTC,CASSNSGTGIREQYF
TRBV27,.,TRBD2,TRBJ2-1,TGTGCCAGCAGTTTACTAGCGGGGGGTCATGAGCAGTTCTTC,CASSLLAGGHEQFF
TRBV5-6,.,TRBD2,TRBJ2-7,TGTGCCAGCAGCTTGGGAGCTAGCGGGAGGGACGAGCAGTACTTC,CASSLGASGRDEQYF
TRBV3-1/TRBV3-2,.,.,TRBJ1-2,TGTGCCAGCAGCCAGGGAGGAGGGAACTATGGCTACACCTTC,CASSQGGGNYGYTF
TRBV5-6,.,.,TRBJ2-7,TGTGCCAGCAGCTTAGGGGTGAACAGGCCCTACGAGCAGTACTTC,CASSLGVNRPYEQYF
TRBV5-4,.,.,TRBJ1-1,TGTGCCAGCAGCCCCGGAGGCACTGAAGCTTTCTTT,CASSPGGTEAFF
TRBV9,.,.,TRBJ2-1,TGTGCCAGCAGCGGAGGCCCGGCCGGCTCCTACAATGAGCAGTTCTTC,CASSGGPAGSYNEQFF
TRBV24-1,once,.,TRBJ2-1,TGTGCCACCAGTGATTTGCCCCAATCGACTCCGTTCTTC,CATSDLPQSTPFF
TRBV11-2,.,.,TRBJ2-3,TGTGCCAGCAGCTTAGATCATAGGGGGGATACGCAGTATTTT,CASSLDHRGDTQYF
TRBV10-3,.,.,TRBJ2-5,TGTGCCATCAGTTCGGGACAATCAAAAGAGACCCAGTACTTC,CAISSGQSKETQYF
TRBV6-5,.,.,TRBJ2-1,TGTGCCAGCAGTTACCTCGGAGTGCGGGACAATGAGCAGTTCTTC,CASSYLGVRDNEQFF